One T cell receptor beta chain is described in this entry. V was cut by 3 bases and J by 0 bases, with 4 bases left in between. The CDR3 is made up of 14 amino acids. CDR1 and CDR2 (germline): SGHRS, YFSETQ. Assay used: immunoSEQ multiplex PCR; TCRdb lists only in-frame clones, some missing. Among about 58,000 clones listed, 80% to 90% were seen once. The sample is drawn from a study of control samples from healthy donors and cancer patients. This chain links TRBV5-1 with TRBJ2-6; D unclear. The sequence came from a woman aged 55-70 years with lung cancer. Material for sequencing was PBMCs. For the CDR3, the DNA is TGCGCCAGCAGCTGGGCCTCTGGGGCCAACGTCCTGACTTTC. Translated: CASSWASGANVLTF.